Listed here are 30 T cell receptor beta chains from one sample, sequenced in a study of T cells in localized non-small cell lung cancer. Measured with immunoSEQ multiplex PCR; TCRdb has only the in-frame clones, and not every one. The table has some 10,000 clones, over 90% seen once. Sequenced here: peripheral blood, sampled before any cancer treatment. These receptors were collected from a male donor at least 60 years old with stage III lung adenocarcinoma.

The chain couples TRBV19 to TRBJ1-1, with D perhaps matching TRBD1 (5 bases). This CDR3 has 16 residues. Germline lookup yields CDR1 LNHDA and CDR2 SQIVND (reference sequence). Between the trimmed V and J ends, which lost 3 bases and 5 bases, there was a span of 19 bases. The CDR3 loop is CASSIRNLGGRTEAFF. CDR3 in DNA: TGTGCCAGTAGTATTCGGAACCTTGGGGGAAGGACTGAAGCTTTCTTT.

The chain carries TRBV19 and TRBJ2-2; TRBD1 is a possible D gene (6 bases). The V and J ends lost 7 bases and 0 bases respectively, with 9 bases between them. The CDR3 loop spans 14 amino acids. The V gene's germline CDR1 is LNHDA and CDR2 SQIVND (reference sequence). CDR3 coding DNA: TGTGCCAGTAAACAGGGACCGAACACCGGGGAGCTGTTTTTT. Residues: CASKQGPNTGELFF.

The chain combines TRBV19 with TRBJ2-7; TRBD1 aligns across 7 bases. The germline CDR1 and CDR2 sequences are LNHDA and SQIVND (reference sequence). This CDR3 contains 14 residues. Losses at the gene ends were 5 bases for V and 2 bases for J; bases not matched to a gene: 6. This CDR3 is CASSPWDSPYEQYF. DNA of the CDR3: TGTGCCAGTAGTCCCTGGGACAGTCCCTACGAGCAGTACTTC.

Only a few counts were recorded for this clone. V gene TRBV6-1 combines with J gene TRBJ1-2; D is unclear. The CDR3 has 12 amino acids. The germline gives CDR1 MNHNS, CDR2 SASEGT. V lost 0 bases and J lost 2, with 1 base in between. Written as DNA, the CDR3 is TGTGCCAGCAGTGAAGCCAACTATGGCTACACCTTC. Translated: CASSEANYGYTF.

The rearrangement links TRBV28 to TRBJ2-6; D unresolved. This CDR3 region has 15 residues. The V end was cut by 6 bases, the J end by 0 bases, with 9 bases between. Per the germline V gene, CDR1 is MDHEN and CDR2 is SYDVKM. This CDR3 is CASRPQSSGANVLTF. DNA of the CDR3: TGTGCCAGCAGACCACAGAGCTCTGGGGCCAACGTCCTGACTTTC.

This chain uses TRBV19 with TRBJ2-7; 14 positions match TRBD2. Germline V CDR1 and CDR2: LNHDA, SQIVND (reference sequence). The CDR3 totals 15 residues. V dropped 0 bases and J dropped 6; count of bases not matched to a gene: 1. The CDR3, as DNA: TGTGCCAGTAGTATAGAGGGGACTAGCGGGAGCGAGCAGTACTTC. Translation gives CASSIEGTSGSEQYF.

V gene TRBV27 combines with J gene TRBJ2-6; perhaps D is TRBD1 or TRBD2 (5 bases each). This CDR3 has 16 residues. V was trimmed by 5 bases and J by 0 bases, leaving 11 bases between them. Germline V gene data show CDR1 as MNHEY and CDR2 as SMNVEV (reference sequence). The CDR3 nucleotides are TGTGCCAGCAGTCGGGACGAAAGCTCTGGGGCCAACGTCCTGACTTTC. Its protein product is CASSRDESSGANVLTF. The full variable domain, completed using reference TRBV27 and TRBJ2-6, is EAQVTQNPRYLITVTGKKLTVTCSQNMNHEYMSWYRQDPGLGLRQIYYSMNVEVTDKGDVPEGYKVSRKEKRNFPLILESPSPNQTSLYFCASSRDESSGANVLTFGAGSRLTVL.

The rearrangement links TRBV6-1 to TRBJ2-7, with TRBD2 matching 10 bases. This CDR3 comprises 17 residues. The junction had 8 bases not matched to a gene; V was cut back by 0 bases and J by 3 bases. CDR1 is MNHNS and CDR2 is SASEGT in the germline V gene. The CDR3 nucleotides are TGTGCCAGCAGTGAAGCGATAGCAGCGGGAGGGTACTACGAGCAGTACTTC. Encoded protein: CASSEAIAAGGYYEQYF.

This clone was seen more than once but under ten times. The V call is TRBV7-8, the J call TRBJ1-5; 9 bases line up with TRBD1. Germline V gene lookup returns CDR1 SGHVS and CDR2 FQNEAQ. The trim removed 3 bases at V and 6 bases at J, leaving 3 bases unmatched. The CDR3 totals 14 residues. In DNA form, the CDR3 reads TGTGCCAGCAGCTTCGGACAGGGGTTTCAGCCCCAGCATTTT. Residues: CASSFGQGFQPQHF.

The chain is built from TRBV6-5 and TRBJ1-2; D unclear. The CDR3 runs to 11 residues. Deletions cut 6 bases from V and 8 bases from J, with 10 bases between. Germline CDR1 reads MNHEY; CDR2 reads SVGAGI. Here the CDR3 DNA reads TGTGCCAGCAGAACCCCCGGCGGCTACACCTTC. This translates into CASRTPGGYTF.

V gene TRBV15 combines with J gene TRBJ2-5; no reliable D call. The CDR3 has 11 amino acids. V shed 3 bases and J shed 7 bases, with 6 bases lying between them. Germline V gives CDR1 LNHNV, CDR2 YYDKDF (reference sequence). The CDR3 is CATSSGWTQYF. The CDR3 DNA is TGTGCCACCAGCAGTGGGTGGACCCAGTACTTC.

The V call is TRBV6-5, the J call TRBJ2-7; the D gene is possibly TRBD2 (6 bases). The V end was cut by 6 bases, the J end by 4 bases, with 16 bases between. CDR1 is MNHEY and CDR2 is SVGAGI in the germline V gene. CDR3 length: 14 amino acids. CDR3 DNA: TGTGCCAGCAGATTAGCGGACCCTAGGTACGAGCAGTACTTC. Translating gives CASRLADPRYEQYF.

The chain uses TRBV27 and TRBJ1-2, with 8 bases fitting TRBD1. After removal of 5 bases from V and 5 bases from J, the junction contained 7 bases not matched to a gene. This CDR3 comprises 14 residues. The V gene's germline CDR1 is MNHEY and CDR2 SMNVEV (reference sequence). The CDR3: CASSLYGQGYGYTF. CDR3 sequence (DNA): TGTGCCAGCAGTCTATACGGACAGGGTTATGGCTACACCTTC.

J is TRBJ2-7 and V is TRBV2; D perhaps matches TRBD2 (5 bases). This CDR3 has 14 residues. V was clipped by 6 bases and J by 1 base, with 13 bases between them. CDR1 is SNHLY, CDR2 FYNNEI, per germline. Written as DNA, the CDR3 is TGTGCCAGCAGGGATAGCGACCCATCCTACGAGCAGTACTTC. Its translation is CASRDSDPSYEQYF.

The chain combines TRBV18 with TRBJ2-7; 7 positions match TRBD1. The V and J ends lost 3 bases and 5 bases, in that order; junction bases with no gene match: 4. This CDR3 is built from 13 residues. Germline CDR1 and CDR2: KGHSH and LQKENI. Here the CDR3 reads CASSPTGVDEQYF. As DNA, the CDR3 is TGTGCCAGCTCACCCACAGGGGTCGACGAGCAGTACTTC. Supplemented by reference TRBV18 and TRBJ2-7, the full variable domain reads NAGVMQNPRHLVRRRGQEARLRCSPMKGHSHVYWYRQLPEEGLKFMVYLQKENIIDESGMPKERFSAEFPKEGPSILRIQQVVRGDSAAYFCASSPTGVDEQYFGPGTRLTVT.

This sequence joins TRBV19 and TRBJ1-2; D gene unclear. V dropped 6 bases and J dropped 5 bases, with 10 bases sitting between them. Germline loops: CDR1 LNHDA, CDR2 SQIVND (reference sequence). CDR3 length: 12 residues. CDR3 in amino acids: CASREGPYGYTF. The CDR3 DNA reads TGTGCCAGTAGAGAAGGACCTTATGGCTACACCTTC.

The rearrangement links TRBV11-1 to TRBJ2-3, with TRBD2 matching over 8 bases. The ends lost 1 base at V and 1 base at J; junction bases unmatched: 10. The CDR3 is 18 residues long. From germline, CDR1 is SGHAT and CDR2 FQDESV (reference sequence). The CDR3 region has the DNA TGTGCCAGCAGCTTAGGGGTAGCGGGAACTTCTGGCACAGATACGCAGTATTTT. Translation: CASSLGVAGTSGTDTQYF.

This clone was seen only once. V is TRBV6-1 and J is TRBJ1-1; possible D gene TRBD1, 6 bases. CDR1 and CDR2 (germline): MNHNS, SASEGT. The CDR3 is 15 amino acids. Trimming took off 6 bases at V and 5 bases at J, with 19 bases between the two ends. CDR3 residues: CASSPTVRGGTEAFF. CDR3 DNA: TGTGCCAGCAGCCCCACCGTCAGGGGCGGGACTGAAGCTTTCTTT.

The genes are TRBV28 and TRBJ1-1; D gene ambiguous. The CDR3 contains 15 residues. V was pared by 7 bases and J by 3 bases, with 18 bases between. Germline V gene lookup returns CDR1 MDHEN and CDR2 SYDVKM. CDR3 protein: CASTKPGTGDTEAFF. CDR3 DNA sequence: TGTGCCAGCACCAAACCTGGAACGGGTGACACTGAAGCTTTCTTT.

The chain employs TRBV7-2 and TRBJ2-1; 10 bases are shared with TRBD2. V trimming: 5 bases; J trimming: 8 bases; junction bases outside the gene matches: 9. Germline V gene data show CDR1 as SGHTA and CDR2 as FQGNSA. The CDR3 is made up of 15 amino acids. The CDR3 bases are TGTGCCAGCAGCCCCCAAGCGGGAGGGCCCGATGAGCAGTTCTTC. It translates to CASSPQAGGPDEQFF.

The genes are TRBV7-2 and TRBJ2-1; possible D gene TRBD2, 6 bases. The ends were cut back, 3 bases at V and 10 bases at J, with 7 bases in the middle. This CDR3 is built from 11 residues. Germline V CDR1 and CDR2: SGHTA, FQGNSA. CDR3 residues: CASSFREEQFF. The CDR3 DNA reads as TGTGCCAGCAGCTTCCGGGAGGAGCAGTTCTTC.

The chain recombines TRBV7-9 with TRBJ1-1, with TRBD1 matching 9 bases. V lost 5 bases and J lost 3; bases outside the gene matches: 7. Germline values: CDR1 SEHNR, CDR2 FQNEAQ (reference sequence). This CDR3 is 15 amino acids long. CDR3 region: CASSRGTGQDTEAFF. In nucleotides, the CDR3 is TGTGCCAGCAGCCGTGGGACAGGGCAAGACACTGAAGCTTTCTTT. Complete variable domain (other parts from reference TRBV7-9 and TRBJ1-1): DTGVSQNPRHKITKRGQNVTFRCDPISEHNRLYWYRQTLGQGPEFLTYFQNEAQLEKSRLLSDRFSAERPKGSFSTLEIQRTEQGDSAMYLCASSRGTGQDTEAFFGQGTRLTVV.

The chain recombines TRBV28 with TRBJ2-7; D not resolved. Germline CDR1 and CDR2: MDHEN and SYDVKM. This CDR3 is built from 13 residues. The germline V and J ends were trimmed by 1 base and 6 bases, with 10 bases remaining between them. The CDR3 reads CASSLFSGIEQYF. The CDR3 DNA is TGTGCCAGCAGTTTATTTTCAGGAATCGAGCAGTACTTC.

The V and J genes are TRBV14 and TRBJ2-5; D gene unclear. The CDR3 is 14 residues long. Trimming stripped 1 base from V and 5 bases from J, with 11 bases between. Germline V gene data show CDR1 as SGHDN and CDR2 as FVKESK. CDR3 nucleotide sequence: TGTGCCAGCAGCCAAGGACGCGTAGGGGAGACCCAGTACTTC. It yields the protein CASSQGRVGETQYF.

The rearrangement links TRBV19 to TRBJ1-1, with TRBD1 matching over 7 bases. V dropped 5 bases and J dropped 1; count of bases not matched to a gene: 10. This CDR3 has 16 residues. Germline V gene lookup returns CDR1 LNHDA and CDR2 SQIVND (reference sequence). CDR3 protein: CASSARQGGANTEAFF. As DNA, the CDR3 is TGTGCCAGTAGTGCAAGACAGGGAGGCGCGAACACTGAAGCTTTCTTT.

V gene TRBV5-3 combines with J gene TRBJ1-1; no clear D. TRBV5-3 is an ORF for which the function is uncertain. CDR3 length: 14 residues. V lost 0 bases to trimming and J lost 2 bases, with 8 bases between them. CDR3 amino acids: CARSLDTLNTEAFF. DNA of the CDR3: TGTGCCAGAAGCTTGGACACCTTAAACACTGAAGCTTTCTTT.

A few counts support this clone. The genes are TRBV6-1 and TRBJ1-5, with D hard to call. Germline V lookup: CDR1 MNHNS, CDR2 SASEGT. Trimming removed 5 bases from V and 2 bases from J, with 10 bases in between. The length of the CDR3 is 14 residues. The CDR3 bases are TGTGCCAGCAGTCGGGGTTCGGGCAATCAGCCCCAGCATTTT. It specifies CASSRGSGNQPQHF.

V is TRBV19 and J is TRBJ1-5; D unclear. The CDR3 has 16 residues. The germline V gene encodes CDR1 LNHDA and CDR2 SQIVND (reference sequence). V lost 5 bases, J lost 0 bases, and 14 bases lay in between. CDR3 in amino acids: CASSPVRLLSNQPQHF. The DNA of the CDR3 is TGTGCCAGTAGTCCTGTTCGACTCCTTAGCAATCAGCCCCAGCATTTT.

The V and J genes are TRBV5-6 and TRBJ2-1; 15 positions agree with TRBD2. The CDR3 is 15 amino acids. J lost 7 bases, V lost 2 bases, and 1 base had no gene match. Germline assignment: CDR1 SGHDT and CDR2 YYEEEE. DNA of the CDR3: TGTGCCAGCAGCTTTGGACTAGCGGGAGGGAATGAGCAGTTCTTC. It translates to CASSFGLAGGNEQFF.

This clone has only a few counts. The rearrangement uses TRBV5-4 and TRBJ2-5, with TRBD2 matching 8 bases. The ends lost 2 bases at V and 5 bases at J; junction bases unmatched: 8. The V gene's germline CDR1 is SGHNT and CDR2 YYREEE (reference sequence). The CDR3 consists of 15 residues. The CDR3 spells CASSLPGGVWETQYF. CDR3 coding DNA: TGTGCCAGCAGCTTACCGGGGGGGGTTTGGGAGACCCAGTACTTC.